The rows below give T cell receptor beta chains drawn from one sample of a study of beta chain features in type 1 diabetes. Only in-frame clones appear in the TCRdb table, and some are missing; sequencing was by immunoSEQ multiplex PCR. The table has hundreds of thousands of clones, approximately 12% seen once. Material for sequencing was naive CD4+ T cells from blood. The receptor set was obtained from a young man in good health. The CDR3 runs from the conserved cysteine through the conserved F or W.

CDR3: CASSLSRGAAEAFF
V: TRBV27
J: TRBJ1-1

CDR3: CASSQTGRHSPLHF
V: TRBV4-2
J: TRBJ1-6

CDR3: CASSIGQGYDEQFF
V: TRBV11-2
J: TRBJ2-1

CDR3: CATSRELAARGETQYF
V: TRBV15
J: TRBJ2-5

CDR3: CASSVGTSGINEQFF
V: TRBV9
J: TRBJ2-1

CDR3: CATRDMVAGELFF
V: TRBV10-3
J: TRBJ2-2

CDR3: CASSLVLAGLEEQFF
V: TRBV5-1
J: TRBJ2-1

CDR3: CASSEQQGTEKLFF
V: TRBV25-1
J: TRBJ1-4

CDR3: CAISPPGSKTYEQYF
V: TRBV28
J: TRBJ2-7

CDR3: CAWSLTGGHQPQHF
V: TRBV30
J: TRBJ1-5

CDR3: CASSRESGGEQFF
V: TRBV7-9
J: TRBJ2-1

CDR3: CASSLDAGAYGYTF
V: TRBV7-8
J: TRBJ1-2

CDR3: CASSQGQYNSPLHF
V: TRBV25-1
J: TRBJ1-6

CDR3: CASSRTLGPEAFF
V: TRBV5-4
J: TRBJ1-1

CDR3: CASSQDFRAWGDYGYTF
V: TRBV4-2
J: TRBJ1-2

CDR3: CASSPLSSGANVLTF
V: TRBV19
J: TRBJ2-6

CDR3: CASSIGQGIDEQFF
V: TRBV19
J: TRBJ2-1

CDR3: CASSPQANTGELFF
V: TRBV5-4
J: TRBJ2-2

CDR3: CASSAGTSSEQYF
V: TRBV9
J: TRBJ2-7

CDR3: CASTRDRIRSTGELFF
V: TRBV19
J: TRBJ2-2

CDR3: CAWSARDLPDTQYF
V: TRBV30
J: TRBJ2-3

CDR3: CASRRAEIYEQYF
V: TRBV25-1
J: TRBJ2-7

CDR3: CASTPTGNLYEQYF
V: TRBV19
J: TRBJ2-7

CDR3: CASNTGGRLNTEAFF
V: TRBV28
J: TRBJ1-1

CDR3: CASSIGLRYEQYF
V: TRBV19
J: TRBJ2-7

CDR3: CASSQFLGRGYTF
V: TRBV28
J: TRBJ1-2

CDR3: CASSPQGANTEAFF
V: TRBV19
J: TRBJ1-1

CDR3: CASSPDSQGPQHF
V: TRBV5-1
J: TRBJ1-5

CDR3: CASSRRDRGAMNTEAFF
V: TRBV5-1
J: TRBJ1-1

CDR3: CASSSNPGTSGRGEQFF
V: TRBV7-3
J: TRBJ2-1

CDR3: CASGSTVAGELFF
V: TRBV12-5
J: TRBJ2-2

CDR3: CASSLGTTPEQYF
V: TRBV27
J: TRBJ2-7

CDR3: CAWSALRVSNSPLHF
V: TRBV30
J: TRBJ1-6

CDR3: CASSAGTSGIYEQYF
V: TRBV18
J: TRBJ2-7

CDR3: CASTETEPNTGELFF
V: TRBV27
J: TRBJ2-2

CDR3: CASSPRMQGASNTGELFF
V: TRBV18
J: TRBJ2-2

CDR3: CASSGPGYNEQFF
V: TRBV9
J: TRBJ2-1

CDR3: CASSPNPGGGSTDTQYF
V: TRBV4-3
J: TRBJ2-3

CDR3: CAISTSGGHYEQYF
V: TRBV10-3
J: TRBJ2-7

CDR3: CASTDNPGQARGETQYF
V: TRBV19
J: TRBJ2-5

CDR3: CASSLEVSGGNEQFF
V: TRBV7-2
J: TRBJ2-1

CDR3: CASSTTGSSYNEQFF
V: TRBV19
J: TRBJ2-1

CDR3: CASSFLSEGKDTQYF
V: TRBV28
J: TRBJ2-3